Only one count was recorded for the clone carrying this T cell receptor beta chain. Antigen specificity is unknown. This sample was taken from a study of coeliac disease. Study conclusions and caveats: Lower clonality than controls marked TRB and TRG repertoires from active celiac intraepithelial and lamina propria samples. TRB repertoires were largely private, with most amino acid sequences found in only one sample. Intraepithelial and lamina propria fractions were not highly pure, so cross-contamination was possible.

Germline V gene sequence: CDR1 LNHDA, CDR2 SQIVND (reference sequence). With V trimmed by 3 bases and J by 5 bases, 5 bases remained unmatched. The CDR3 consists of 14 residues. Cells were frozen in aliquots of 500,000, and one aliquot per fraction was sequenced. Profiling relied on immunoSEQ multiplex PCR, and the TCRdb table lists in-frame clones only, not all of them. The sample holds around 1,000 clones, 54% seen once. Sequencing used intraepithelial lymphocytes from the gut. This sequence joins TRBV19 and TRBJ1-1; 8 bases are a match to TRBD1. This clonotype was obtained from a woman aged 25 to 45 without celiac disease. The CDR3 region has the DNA TGTGCCAGTAGTATCAACAGGGGGAATACTGAAGCTTTCTTT. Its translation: CASSINRGNTEAFF.